The source of this T cell receptor beta chain is a study of blood T cell repertoires in COVID-19. Study-wide context: Collection of acute and convalescent COVID-19 samples took place in the United States, Italy and Spain. Nucleic acid was either cDNA or gDNA, and it came from T cells, B-cell-depleted T cells, or PBMCs.

Original analysis: Scientists estimated how many nucleated cells there were by amplifying reference gene primers. Sequencing was performed with immunoSEQ multiplex PCR; in TCRdb, only in-frame clones are kept and a portion is missing. The V and J calls and clone size were taken over from that table, and D and trimming were inferred from the DNA. The sample gives over 65,000 clones, roughly 85% of which show up once; 25% to 35% is in the top ten. The CDR3 spans 14 residues. Trimming took 6 bases from V and 6 from J; bases not matched to a gene: 9. Looked up from germline, CDR1 is MNHEY and CDR2 is SVGAGI.

This sequence joins TRBV6-5 and TRBJ1-1; 8 nucleotides align to TRBD1. The receptor comes from a man aged 50 to 59 with active or convalescent COVID-19. The sample consisted of peripheral blood. CDR3 nucleotides: TGTGCCAGCAGCCCCGGAGACAGGGGCTCTGAAGCTTTCTTT. Protein: CASSPGDRGSEAFF.